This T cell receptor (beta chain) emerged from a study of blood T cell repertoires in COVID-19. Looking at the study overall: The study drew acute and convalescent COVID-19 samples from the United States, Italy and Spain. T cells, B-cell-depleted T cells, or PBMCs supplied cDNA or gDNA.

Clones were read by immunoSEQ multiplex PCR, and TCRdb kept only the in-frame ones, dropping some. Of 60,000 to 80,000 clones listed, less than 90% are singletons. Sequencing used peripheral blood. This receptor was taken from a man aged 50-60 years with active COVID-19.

The CDR3 DNA reads TGCAGCGTTCAGGTTACAATTGATGGCTACACCTTC. As protein: CSVQVTIDGYTF. The gene calls are TRBV29-1 and TRBJ1-2; D gene uncertain. V lost 5 bases to trimming and J lost 6 bases, with 13 bases between them. CDR3 length: 12 residues. Germline CDR1 SQVTM, CDR2 ANQGSEA.